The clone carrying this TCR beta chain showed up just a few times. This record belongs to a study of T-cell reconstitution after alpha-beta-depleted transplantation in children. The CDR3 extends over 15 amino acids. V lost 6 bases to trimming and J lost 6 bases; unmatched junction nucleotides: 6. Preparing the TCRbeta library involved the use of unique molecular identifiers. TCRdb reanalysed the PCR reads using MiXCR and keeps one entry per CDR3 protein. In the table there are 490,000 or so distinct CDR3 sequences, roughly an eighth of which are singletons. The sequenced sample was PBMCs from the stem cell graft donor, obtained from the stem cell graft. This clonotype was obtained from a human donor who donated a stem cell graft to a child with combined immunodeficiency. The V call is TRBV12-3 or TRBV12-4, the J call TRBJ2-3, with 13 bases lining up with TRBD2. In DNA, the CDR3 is TGTGCCAGCAGCCGTGGACTAGCGGGGGTGGATACGCAGTATTTT. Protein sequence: CASSRGLAGVDTQYF.